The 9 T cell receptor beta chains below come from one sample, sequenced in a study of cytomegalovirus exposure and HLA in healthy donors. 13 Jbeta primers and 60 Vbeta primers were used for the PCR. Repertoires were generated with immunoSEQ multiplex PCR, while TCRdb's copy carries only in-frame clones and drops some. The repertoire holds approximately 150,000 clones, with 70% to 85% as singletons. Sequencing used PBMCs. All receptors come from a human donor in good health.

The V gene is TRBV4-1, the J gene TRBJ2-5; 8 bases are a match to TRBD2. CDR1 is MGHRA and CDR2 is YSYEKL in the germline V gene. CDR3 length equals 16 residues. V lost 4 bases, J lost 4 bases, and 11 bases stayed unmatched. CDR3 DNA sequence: TGCGCCAGCAGCCGCGGGGAGTCGGGGGGGACAGAGACCCAGTACTTC. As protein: CASSRGESGGTETQYF.

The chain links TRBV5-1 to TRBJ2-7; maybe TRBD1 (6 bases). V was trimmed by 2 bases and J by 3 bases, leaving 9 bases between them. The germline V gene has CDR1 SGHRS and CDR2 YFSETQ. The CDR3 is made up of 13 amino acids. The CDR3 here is CASSFVQGYEQYF. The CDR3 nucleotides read TGCGCCAGCAGCTTCGTACAGGGCTACGAGCAGTACTTC.

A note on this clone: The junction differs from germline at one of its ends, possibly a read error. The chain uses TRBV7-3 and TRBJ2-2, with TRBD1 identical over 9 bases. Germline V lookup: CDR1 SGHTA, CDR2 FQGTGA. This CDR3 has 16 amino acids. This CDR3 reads CSSSNTGGVGTGELFF. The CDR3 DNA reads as TGTTCCAGCAGCAATACAGGGGGCGTGGGGACCGGGGAGCTGTTTTTT.

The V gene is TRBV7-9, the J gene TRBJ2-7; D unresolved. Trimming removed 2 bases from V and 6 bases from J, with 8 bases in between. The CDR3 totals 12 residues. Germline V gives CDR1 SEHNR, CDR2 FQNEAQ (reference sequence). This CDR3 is CASSLPGREQYF. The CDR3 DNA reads TGTGCCAGCAGCTTACCAGGCCGCGAGCAGTACTTC.

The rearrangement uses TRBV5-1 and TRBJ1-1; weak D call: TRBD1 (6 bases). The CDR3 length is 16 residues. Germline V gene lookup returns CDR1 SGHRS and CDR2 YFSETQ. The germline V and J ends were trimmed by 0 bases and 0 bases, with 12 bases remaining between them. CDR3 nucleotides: TGCGCCAGCAGCTTGGACGGCAGGGGCTTGAACACTGAAGCTTTCTTT. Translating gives CASSLDGRGLNTEAFF.

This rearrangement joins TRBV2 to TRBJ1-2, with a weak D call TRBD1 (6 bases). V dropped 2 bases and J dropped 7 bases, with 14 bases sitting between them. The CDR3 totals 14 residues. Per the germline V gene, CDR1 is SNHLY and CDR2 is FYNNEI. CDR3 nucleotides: TGTGCCAGCAGTGAATCTCAGGGGCACTGTGGCTACACCTTC. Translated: CASSESQGHCGYTF.

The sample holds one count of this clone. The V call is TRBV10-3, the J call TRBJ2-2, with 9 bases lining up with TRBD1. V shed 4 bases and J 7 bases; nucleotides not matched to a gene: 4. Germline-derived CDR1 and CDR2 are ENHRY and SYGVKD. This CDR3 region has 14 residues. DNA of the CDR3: TGTGCCATCAGTGGGGACAGGGATGGCGGGGAGCTGTTTTTT. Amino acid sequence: CAISGDRDGGELFF.

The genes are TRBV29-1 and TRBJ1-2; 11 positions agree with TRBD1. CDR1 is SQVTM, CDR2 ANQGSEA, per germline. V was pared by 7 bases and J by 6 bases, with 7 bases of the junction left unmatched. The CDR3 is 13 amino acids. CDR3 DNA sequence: TGCAGCGCCCGGACAGGGGGCGATAATGGCTACACCTTC. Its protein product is CSARTGGDNGYTF.

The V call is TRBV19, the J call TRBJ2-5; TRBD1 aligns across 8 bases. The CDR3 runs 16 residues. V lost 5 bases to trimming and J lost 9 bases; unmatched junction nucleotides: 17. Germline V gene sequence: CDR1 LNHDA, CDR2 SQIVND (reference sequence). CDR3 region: CASSADRGPGLMAQYF. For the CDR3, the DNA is TGTGCCAGTAGTGCCGACAGGGGACCGGGGCTAATGGCCCAGTACTTC. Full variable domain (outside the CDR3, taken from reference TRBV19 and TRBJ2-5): DGGITQSPKYLFRKEGQNVTLSCEQNLNHDAMYWYRQDPGQGLRLIYYSQIVNDFQKGDIAEGYSVSREKKESFPLTVTSAQKNPTAFYLCASSADRGPGLMAQYFGPGTRLLVL.